This T cell receptor beta chain is drawn from a study of CD8+ T cells in alopecia areata. Across the whole study: Severity scoring for treated patients was based on the percentage of affected scalp area.

cDNA prepared by RNA extraction and subsequent reverse transcription served as the template for sequencing. Clones were sequenced by immunoSEQ multiplex PCR, and TCRdb holds only the in-frame ones, with some missing. This table holds 150,000 to 200,000 clones, roughly three fifths found once. Germline loops: CDR1 SQVTM, CDR2 ANQGSEA. This CDR3 comprises 14 residues. V was cut by 5 bases and J by 6 bases, with 18 bases left in between. Treatment in this sample: oral pan-JAK inhibitor, 5-10 mg twice daily. This sequence originates from a human donor with alopecia areata. The sequencing here drew on CD4+ T cells sorted from blood, taken between weeks 47 and 50, from a patient treated with tofacitinib. The chain carries TRBV29-1 and TRBJ2-3, with D unresolved. CDR3 protein: CSVRRLLFPDTQYF. As DNA, the CDR3 is TGCAGCGTTCGGAGACTCCTATTCCCCGATACGCAGTATTTT.